This T cell receptor beta chain was profiled in a study of PD-1 blockade in classical Hodgkin lymphoma. Exposure to brentuximab vedotin varied, and each patient had relapsed following autologous stem cell transplantation. Best responses fell into complete response, partial response or progressive disease. Findings of the study overall: Those achieving complete response showed baseline diversity like newly diagnosed patients. TCR diversity rose significantly by C4D1 in CD4+ but not CD8+ cells.

Clones were sequenced by immunoSEQ multiplex PCR, and TCRdb holds only the in-frame ones, with some missing. The sample records around 19,000 clones, more than 70% being singletons. Germline CDR1 and CDR2: SEHNR and FQNEAQ (reference sequence). V gave up 4 bases and J gave up 8 bases; unmatched junction bases: 11. There are 16 residues in the CDR3. As for this clone: Antigen unknown.

The receptor was isolated from a human donor with classical Hodgkin lymphoma. The chain employs TRBV7-9 and TRBJ2-1; 10 bases are a match to TRBD2. The sequencing here drew on peripheral blood mononuclear cells (PBMCs), taken at baseline. The DNA for the CDR3 is TGTGCCAGCAGCTCGCTGACTAGCGGGTCCGTGGATGAGCAGTTCTTC. Amino acids: CASSSLTSGSVDEQFF.